The clone carrying this T cell receptor (beta chain) was detected only once. Here immunoSEQ multiplex PCR was the method, and the copy in TCRdb shows in-frame clones only, minus some. The sample records about 180,000 clones, approximately 83% being singletons. This sample was included in a study of blood T cell repertoires in COVID-19. Study background: PBMCs, B-cell-depleted T cells, or T cells provided the cDNA or gDNA that made up the material.

Trimming left V 6 bases short and J 7 bases short, with 10 bases between. The CDR3 is made up of 11 amino acids. Per the germline V gene, CDR1 is MNHNY and CDR2 is SVGAGI (reference sequence). Sequencing used peripheral blood. This sequence originates from a woman in her thirties or forties with COVID-19, enrolled during active disease. The gene calls are TRBV6-6 and TRBJ2-7; D remains unclear. The CDR3 here is CASSPTREQYF. CDR3 DNA: TGTGCCAGCAGCCCTACGCGGGAGCAGTACTTC.